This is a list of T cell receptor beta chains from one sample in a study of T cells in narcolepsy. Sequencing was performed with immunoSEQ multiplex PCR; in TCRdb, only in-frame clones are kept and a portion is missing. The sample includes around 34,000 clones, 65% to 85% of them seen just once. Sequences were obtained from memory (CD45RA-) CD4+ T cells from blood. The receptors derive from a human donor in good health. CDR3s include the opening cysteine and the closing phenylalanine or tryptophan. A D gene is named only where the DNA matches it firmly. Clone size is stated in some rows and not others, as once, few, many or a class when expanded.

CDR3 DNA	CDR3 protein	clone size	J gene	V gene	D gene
TGTGCCAGCAGTCCGTTACTGGGGACTAGCGGGAGGGCCCTATACAATGAGCAGTTCTTC	CASSPLLGTSGRALYNEQFF	once	TRBJ2-1	TRBV27	TRBD2
TGTGCCAGCAGCCCCCGGGGACTAGTAGGAAACACCGGGGAGCTGTTTTTT	CASSPRGLVGNTGELFF	.	TRBJ2-2	TRBV13	TRBD2
TGTGCCAGCAGTCCGGGGACAGACTACGAGCAGTACTTC	CASSPGTDYEQYF	.	TRBJ2-7	TRBV27	TRBD1
TGTGCCAGCAGCTTAGATGGAAATTTCTATGGCTACACCTTC	CASSLDGNFYGYTF	once	TRBJ1-2	TRBV7-9	.
TGTGCCAGCAGAAGGGGACTAGCAATCATTGAGACCCAGTACTTC	CASRRGLAIIETQYF	.	TRBJ2-5	TRBV5-6	TRBD2
TGTGCCATCAGTGAGTCGAGAGGGTTAGGGCAGTTGGTATATGGCTACACCTTC	CAISESRGLGQLVYGYTF	.	TRBJ1-2	TRBV10-3	.
TGTGCCAGCAGTGAGGGGGGGGGAAGCTCTGGAAACACCATATATTTT	CASSEGGGSSGNTIYF	.	TRBJ1-3	TRBV25-1	.
TGTGCCAGCTCACCATTAATGGCAGGGGATCTGTATGGCTACACCTTC	CASSPLMAGDLYGYTF	.	TRBJ1-2	TRBV18	.
TGTGCCAGCAGGGACCGGGACCGAACCTATGGCTACACCTTC	CASRDRDRTYGYTF	.	TRBJ1-2	TRBV2	.
TGCAGCGTAGAGAGTCCGAGGACTGAAGCTTTCTTT	CSVESPRTEAFF	.	TRBJ1-1	TRBV29-1	.
TGTGCCAGTAGCCCAGGAGGTAACTATGGCTACACCTTC	CASSPGGNYGYTF	few	TRBJ1-2	TRBV19	.
TGTGCCAGCAGCAGACAGGGGCCTGGAAACACCATATATTTT	CASSRQGPGNTIYF	few	TRBJ1-3	TRBV9	TRBD1
TGTGCCAGCAGTCAGGCGGTCAGGGGGTACGAGCAGTACTTC	CASSQAVRGYEQYF	once	TRBJ2-7	TRBV6-6	TRBD1
TGCGCCAGCAGTGCGGCGGAGGGAGGGGGCTACACCTTC	CASSAAEGGGYTF	.	TRBJ1-2	TRBV10-2	.
TGTGCCAGCAGCTTGGGACTAGCGGGAAGTGAGCAGTTCTTC	CASSLGLAGSEQFF	.	TRBJ2-1	TRBV5-6	TRBD2
TGTGCCAGCAGTACAGGGCTGGGAACTGAAGCTTTCTTT	CASSTGLGTEAFF	.	TRBJ1-1	TRBV6-5	.
TGTGCCAGCAGCTTATCAGGGCCGGGTGGCTACACCTTC	CASSLSGPGGYTF	.	TRBJ1-2	TRBV11-1	.
TGTGCCAGCAGCTTAGGTCGGGGGACAGGACCAACTGAAGCTTTCTTT	CASSLGRGTGPTEAFF	.	TRBJ1-1	TRBV11-3	TRBD1
TGCGCCAGCAGCATAGGACAGACGGGGTTAGAGACCCAGTACTTC	CASSIGQTGLETQYF	.	TRBJ2-5	TRBV5-1	.
TGTGCCAGCAGCTTAGGAGGGGGGCAGCCCCAGCATTTT	CASSLGGGQPQHF	.	TRBJ1-5	TRBV11-3	.
TGTGCCAGCAGCTTAGCGACGGGTACCGGGGAGCTGTTTTTT	CASSLATGTGELFF	once	TRBJ2-2	TRBV7-9	.
TGCGCCAGCAGCAGATCAGGGGACCACACCGGGGAGCTGTTTTTT	CASSRSGDHTGELFF	.	TRBJ2-2	TRBV5-1	.
TGTGCCAGCAGCTTGGCCTGGGTATCTGGAAACACCATATATTTT	CASSLAWVSGNTIYF	.	TRBJ1-3	TRBV5-8	.
TGTGCTAGTGGGACCCCTAACAGGCGTACTTTCTATGGCTACACCTTC	CASGTPNRRTFYGYTF	.	TRBJ1-2	TRBV12-5	.
TGCAGCGTTAGTTCTATATCGGCGGGAGGGGGCGAGCAGTACTTC	CSVSSISAGGGEQYF	.	TRBJ2-7	TRBV29-1	TRBD2
TGTGCCAGCAGTGAGGGGACAGCCTATGGCTACACCTTC	CASSEGTAYGYTF	.	TRBJ1-2	TRBV2	TRBD1
TGCGCCAGCAGCTCGGGACTTATCTCTGGGGCCAACGTCCTGACTTTC	CASSSGLISGANVLTF	.	TRBJ2-6	TRBV5-1	.
TGCGCCAGCAGCTCCGGGCTAGAGGCGCGCTCCTACAATGAGCAGTTCTTC	CASSSGLEARSYNEQFF	.	TRBJ2-1	TRBV5-1	.
TGTGCCAGCAGCTTGGAGGGAACGGGTGGCTACACCTTC	CASSLEGTGGYTF	.	TRBJ1-2	TRBV5-5	.
TGTGCCAGCAGCGCCTCAGGGGGCGCTGGGGCCAACGTCCTGACTTTC	CASSASGGAGANVLTF	.	TRBJ2-6	TRBV9	TRBD1
TGTGCCATCAGTGAGGGACAGGGGGCGAACACTGAAGCTTTCTTT	CAISEGQGANTEAFF	.	TRBJ1-1	TRBV10-3	TRBD1
TGCGCCAGCAGGATAGGACTAGCGGGAGGATCACCGCCCTCCTACAATGAGCAGTTCTTC	CASRIGLAGGSPPSYNEQFF	.	TRBJ2-1	TRBV10-1	TRBD2
TGCGCCAGCAGCTTGGAATACGGGAGGGCCCTCATTCGGGAAGGTACAGATACGCAGTATTTT	CASSLEYGRALIREGTDTQYF	.	TRBJ2-3	TRBV5-1	TRBD2
TGTGCCAGCAGCTTAGACGCCTACGAGCAGTACTTC	CASSLDAYEQYF	few	TRBJ2-7	TRBV11-2	.
TGTGCCAGCAGTTACTTCTACAATGAGCAGTTCTTC	CASSYFYNEQFF	.	TRBJ2-1	TRBV6-6	.
TGCGCCAGCAGCTTGAACAGGGGAGACATTCAGTACTTC	CASSLNRGDIQYF	.	TRBJ2-4	TRBV5-1	TRBD1
TGTGCCAGCAGCTTGGGAGATTATAGCAATCAGCCCCAGCATTTT	CASSLGDYSNQPQHF	.	TRBJ1-5	TRBV5-8	.
TGTGCCAGCAGTGTAAACCCCTCCTACGAGCAGTACTTC	CASSVNPSYEQYF	.	TRBJ2-7	TRBV2	.
TGTGCCAGCAGTGAAGTGGGGACAGGGGGGAATGAGCAGTTCTTC	CASSEVGTGGNEQFF	.	TRBJ2-1	TRBV2	TRBD1
TGCAGCGTTGAAACAGGGGGCGCGGGTTATGGCTACACCTTC	CSVETGGAGYGYTF	.	TRBJ1-2	TRBV29-1	TRBD1
TGTGCCAGCAGGAGTGGGGGGGGCCGAGATACGCAGTATTTT	CASRSGGGRDTQYF	.	TRBJ2-3	TRBV6-1	.
TGCGCCATGACAGGGTCTTTTTCCTCTGAAGCTTTCTTT	CAMTGSFSSEAFF	.	TRBJ1-1	TRBV23-1	TRBD1
TGCGCCAGCAGCCCGGGACTAGCGGGAGTAGGCTACAATGAGCAGTTCTTC	CASSPGLAGVGYNEQFF	.	TRBJ2-1	TRBV5-1	TRBD2
TGCGCCAGCAGCTTAGCGGGGGGCACAGATACGCAGTATTTT	CASSLAGGTDTQYF	.	TRBJ2-3	TRBV5-1	TRBD2
TGTGCCAGCAGCTTGGTTGGACAGACCTACGAGCAGTACTTC	CASSLVGQTYEQYF	.	TRBJ2-7	TRBV5-6	.
TGTGCCAGCAGTGACCAAGCGGGAGGAACCGGGGAGCTGTTTTTT	CASSDQAGGTGELFF	.	TRBJ2-2	TRBV2	TRBD2
TGTGCCAGCAGCGAACTAGCTATCGCAGATACGCAGTATTTT	CASSELAIADTQYF	.	TRBJ2-3	TRBV4-2	.
TGCGCCAGCAGTAGCGGGAGTTCGGAGACCCAGTACTTC	CASSSGSSETQYF	.	TRBJ2-5	TRBV5-1	TRBD2
TGCGCCAGCAGACCCGGCTTGGAGAAGGCTGAAGCTTTCTTT	CASRPGLEKAEAFF	.	TRBJ1-1	TRBV5-1	.
TGTGCCAGCAGGGAGGGCCAACTCACTGAAGCTTTCTTT	CASREGQLTEAFF	few	TRBJ1-1	TRBV14	.
TGTGCCAGCACCCAAACAGGGGAAGCTTTCTTT	CASTQTGEAFF	.	TRBJ1-1	TRBV28	.
TGTGCCAGTAGTATTTCGGGACAGGGGGCCTACGAGCAGTACTTC	CASSISGQGAYEQYF	.	TRBJ2-7	TRBV19	TRBD1
TGTGCCAGCTCAGGGGTGAGCAATCAGCCCCAGCATTTT	CASSGVSNQPQHF	.	TRBJ1-5	TRBV9	.
TGTGCCAGCTCACCTGACCCCCCAGGGCTGGCTGAAGCTTTCTTT	CASSPDPPGLAEAFF	few	TRBJ1-1	TRBV18	.
TGTGCCAGCTCACTGGAGACGAATCCCTACGAGCAGTACTTC	CASSLETNPYEQYF	.	TRBJ2-7	TRBV18	.
TGTGCCAGCAGGGATCGGGACAGTTCCTACGAGCAGTACTTC	CASRDRDSSYEQYF	.	TRBJ2-7	TRBV2	TRBD1
TGCGCCAGCAGCTTGGTACCAAGCTCCTACGAGCAGTACTTC	CASSLVPSSYEQYF	.	TRBJ2-7	TRBV5-1	.